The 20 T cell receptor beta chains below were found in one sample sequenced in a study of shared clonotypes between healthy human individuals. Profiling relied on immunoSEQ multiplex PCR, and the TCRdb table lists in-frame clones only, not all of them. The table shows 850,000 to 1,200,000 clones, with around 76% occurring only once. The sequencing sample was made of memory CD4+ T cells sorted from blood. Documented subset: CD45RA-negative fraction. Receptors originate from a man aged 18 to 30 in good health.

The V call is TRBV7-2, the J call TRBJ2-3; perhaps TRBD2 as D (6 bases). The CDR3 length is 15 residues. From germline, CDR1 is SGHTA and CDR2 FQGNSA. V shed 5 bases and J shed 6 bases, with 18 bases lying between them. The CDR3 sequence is CASSLGLPGGDTQYF. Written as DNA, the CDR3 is TGTGCCAGCAGCCTGGGACTCCCAGGTGGGGATACGCAGTATTTT.

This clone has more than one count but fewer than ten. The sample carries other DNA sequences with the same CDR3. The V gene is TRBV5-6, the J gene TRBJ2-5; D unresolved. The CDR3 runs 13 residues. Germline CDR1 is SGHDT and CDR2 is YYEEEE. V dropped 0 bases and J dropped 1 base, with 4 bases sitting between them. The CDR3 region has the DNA TGTGCCAGCAGCTTGGGGGTCCAAGAGACCCAGTACTTC. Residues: CASSLGVQETQYF.

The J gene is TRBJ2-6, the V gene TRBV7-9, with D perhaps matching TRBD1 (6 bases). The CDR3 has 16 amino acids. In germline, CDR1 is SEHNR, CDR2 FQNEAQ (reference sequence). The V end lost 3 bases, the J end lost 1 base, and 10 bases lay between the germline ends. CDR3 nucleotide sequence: TGTGCCAGCAGCTTGTATCAGGGGTCTGGGGCCAACGTCCTGACTTTC. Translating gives CASSLYQGSGANVLTF.

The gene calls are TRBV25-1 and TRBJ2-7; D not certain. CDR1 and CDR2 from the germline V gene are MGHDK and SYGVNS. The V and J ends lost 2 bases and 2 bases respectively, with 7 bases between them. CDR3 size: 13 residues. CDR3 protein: CASSEITTYEQYF. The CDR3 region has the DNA TGTGCCAGCAGTGAAATTACTACCTACGAGCAGTACTTC.

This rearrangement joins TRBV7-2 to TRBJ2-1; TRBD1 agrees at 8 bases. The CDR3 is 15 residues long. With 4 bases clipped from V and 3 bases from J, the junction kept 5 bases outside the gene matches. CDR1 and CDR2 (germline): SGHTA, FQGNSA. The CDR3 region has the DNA TGTGCCAGCAGCTACTTCGACAGGGGCTACAATGAGCAGTTCTTC. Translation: CASSYFDRGYNEQFF.

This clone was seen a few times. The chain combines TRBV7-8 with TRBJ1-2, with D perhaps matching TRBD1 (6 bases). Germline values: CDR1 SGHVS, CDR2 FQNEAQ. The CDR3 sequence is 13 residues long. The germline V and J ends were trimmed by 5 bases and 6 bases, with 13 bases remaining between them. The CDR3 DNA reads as TGTGCCAGCAGCCCCGGTGGGGGGCATGGCTACACCTTC. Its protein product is CASSPGGGHGYTF.

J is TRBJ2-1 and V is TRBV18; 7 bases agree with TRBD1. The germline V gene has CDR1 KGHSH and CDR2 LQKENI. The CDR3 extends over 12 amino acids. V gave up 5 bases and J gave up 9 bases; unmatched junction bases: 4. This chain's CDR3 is CASSRTGSEQFF. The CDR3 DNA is TGTGCCAGCTCAAGGACAGGTTCTGAGCAGTTCTTC.

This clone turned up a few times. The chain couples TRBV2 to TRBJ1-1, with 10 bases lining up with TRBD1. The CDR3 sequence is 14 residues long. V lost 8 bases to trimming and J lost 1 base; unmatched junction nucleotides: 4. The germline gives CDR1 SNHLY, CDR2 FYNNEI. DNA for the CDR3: TGTGCCAGCGGGACAGGGGCTTCGAACACTGAAGCTTTCTTT. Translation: CASGTGASNTEAFF.

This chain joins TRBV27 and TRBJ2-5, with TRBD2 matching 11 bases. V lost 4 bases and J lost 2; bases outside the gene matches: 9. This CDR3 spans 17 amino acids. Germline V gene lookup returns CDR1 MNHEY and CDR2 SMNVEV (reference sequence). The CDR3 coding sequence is TGTGCCAGCAGTTCCCAGGGACTAGCGGAGATTCAAGAGACCCAGTACTTC. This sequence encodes CASSSQGLAEIQETQYF.

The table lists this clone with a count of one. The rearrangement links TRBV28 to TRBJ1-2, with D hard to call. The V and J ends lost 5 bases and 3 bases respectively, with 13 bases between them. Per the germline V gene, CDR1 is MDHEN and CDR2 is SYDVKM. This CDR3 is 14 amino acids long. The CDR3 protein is CASSPPATDYGYTF. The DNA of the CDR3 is TGTGCCAGCAGTCCGCCCGCGACTGACTATGGCTACACCTTC.

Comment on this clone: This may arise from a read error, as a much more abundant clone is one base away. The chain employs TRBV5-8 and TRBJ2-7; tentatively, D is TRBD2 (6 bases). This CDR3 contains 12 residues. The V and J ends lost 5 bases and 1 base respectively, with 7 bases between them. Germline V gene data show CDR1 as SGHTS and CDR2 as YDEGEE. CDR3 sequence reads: CASRRDSYEQYF. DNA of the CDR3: TGTGCCAGCAGGCGGGATTCCTACGAGCAGTACTTC.

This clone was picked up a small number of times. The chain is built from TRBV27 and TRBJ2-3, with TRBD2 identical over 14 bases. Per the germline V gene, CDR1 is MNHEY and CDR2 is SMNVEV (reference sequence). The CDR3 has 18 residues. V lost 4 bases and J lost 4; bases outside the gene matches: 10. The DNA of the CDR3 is TGTGCCAGCAGTTCCCTCCTGGGACTAGCGGGGGCCTCAGATACGCAGTATTTT. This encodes CASSSLLGLAGASDTQYF.

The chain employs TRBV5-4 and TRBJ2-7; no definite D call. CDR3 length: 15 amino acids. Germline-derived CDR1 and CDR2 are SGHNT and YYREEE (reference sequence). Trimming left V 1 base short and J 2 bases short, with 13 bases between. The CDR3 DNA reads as TGTGCCAGCAGCTTGTTGTCGCAAATCCCCTACGAGCAGTACTTC. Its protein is CASSLLSQIPYEQYF.

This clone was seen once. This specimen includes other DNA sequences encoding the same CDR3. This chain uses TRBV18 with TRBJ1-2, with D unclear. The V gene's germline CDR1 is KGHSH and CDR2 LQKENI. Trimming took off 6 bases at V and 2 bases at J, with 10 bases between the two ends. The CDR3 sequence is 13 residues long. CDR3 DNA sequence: TGTGCCAGCTCCCCCGACGGAAACTATGGCTACACCTTC. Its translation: CASSPDGNYGYTF.

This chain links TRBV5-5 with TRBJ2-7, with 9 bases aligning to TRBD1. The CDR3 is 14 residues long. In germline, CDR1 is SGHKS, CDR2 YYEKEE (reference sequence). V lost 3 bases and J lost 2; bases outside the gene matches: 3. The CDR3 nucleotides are TGTGCCAGCAGCTGGGGACAGGGCGCCTACGAGCAGTACTTC. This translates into CASSWGQGAYEQYF. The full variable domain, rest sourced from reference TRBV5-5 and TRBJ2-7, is DAGVTQSPTHLIKTRGQQVTLRCSPISGHKSVSWYQQVLGQGPQFIFQYYEKEERGRGNFPDRFSARQFPNYSSELNVNALLLGDSALYLCASSWGQGAYEQYFGPGTRLTVT.

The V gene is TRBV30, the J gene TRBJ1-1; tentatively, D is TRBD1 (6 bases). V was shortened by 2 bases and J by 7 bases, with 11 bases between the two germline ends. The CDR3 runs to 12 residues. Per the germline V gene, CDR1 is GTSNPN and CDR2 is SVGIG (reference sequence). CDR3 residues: CAWSPSQGEAFF. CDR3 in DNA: TGTGCCTGGAGTCCGTCACAGGGTGAAGCTTTCTTT.

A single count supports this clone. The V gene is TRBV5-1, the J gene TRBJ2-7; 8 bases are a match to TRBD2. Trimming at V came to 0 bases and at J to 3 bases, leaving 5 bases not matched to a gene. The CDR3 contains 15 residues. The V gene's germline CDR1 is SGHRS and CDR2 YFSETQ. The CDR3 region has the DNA TGCGCCAGCAGCTTGGAAGGCGGGGGGTTCTACGAGCAGTACTTC. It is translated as CASSLEGGGFYEQYF.

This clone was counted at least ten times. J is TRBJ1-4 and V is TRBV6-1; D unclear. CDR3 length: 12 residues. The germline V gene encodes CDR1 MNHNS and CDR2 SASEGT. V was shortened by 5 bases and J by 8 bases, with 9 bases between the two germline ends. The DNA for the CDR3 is TGTGCCAGCAGTCTGATGGGGGAAAAACTGTTTTTT. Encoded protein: CASSLMGEKLFF.

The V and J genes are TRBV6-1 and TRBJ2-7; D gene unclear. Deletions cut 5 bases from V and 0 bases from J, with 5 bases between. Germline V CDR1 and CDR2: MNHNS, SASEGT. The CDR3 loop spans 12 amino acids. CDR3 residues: CASSPSSYEQYF. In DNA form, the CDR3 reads TGTGCCAGCAGTCCGAGCTCCTACGAGCAGTACTTC.

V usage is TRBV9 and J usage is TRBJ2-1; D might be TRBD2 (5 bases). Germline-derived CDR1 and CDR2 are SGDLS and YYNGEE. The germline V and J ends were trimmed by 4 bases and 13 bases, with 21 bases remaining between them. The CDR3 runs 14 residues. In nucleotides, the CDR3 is TGTGCCAGCAGCCCCAATCCCCCATTGGCGGGTCAGTTCTTC. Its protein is CASSPNPPLAGQFF.